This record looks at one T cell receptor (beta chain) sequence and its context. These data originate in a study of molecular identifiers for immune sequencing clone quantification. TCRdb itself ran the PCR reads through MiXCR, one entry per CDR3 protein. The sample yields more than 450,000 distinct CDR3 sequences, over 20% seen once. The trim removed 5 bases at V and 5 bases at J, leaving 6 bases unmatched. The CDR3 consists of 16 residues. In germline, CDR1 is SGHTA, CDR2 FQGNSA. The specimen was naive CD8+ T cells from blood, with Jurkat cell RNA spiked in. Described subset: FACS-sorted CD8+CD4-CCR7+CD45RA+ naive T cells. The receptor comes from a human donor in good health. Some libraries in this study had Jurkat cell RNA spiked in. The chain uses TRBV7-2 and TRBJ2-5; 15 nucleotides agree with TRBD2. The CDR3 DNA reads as TGTGCCAGCAGCCGCGGACTAGCGGGGGGGTGGGAGACCCAGTACTTC. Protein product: CASSRGLAGGWETQYF. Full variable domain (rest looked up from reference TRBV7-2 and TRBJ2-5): GAGVSQSPSNKVTEKGKDVELRCDPISGHTALYWYRQSLGQGLEFLIYFQGNSAPDKSGLPSDRFSAERTGGSVSTLTIQRTQQEDSAVYLCASSRGLAGGWETQYFGPGTRLLVL.